Each of the 10 T cell receptor beta chains below was sequenced from the same sample in a study of blood T cell repertoires in COVID-19. Measured with immunoSEQ multiplex PCR; TCRdb has only the in-frame clones, and not every one. Seen here are roughly 200,000 clones, roughly 86% observed once, and the top ten hold around 1.5%. The sequencing sample was made of peripheral blood. Source of these receptors: a man between 18 and 29 years old with active or convalescent COVID-19.

This chain connects TRBV6-1 to TRBJ1-1; no firm D call. Trimming left V 1 base short and J 8 bases short, with 11 bases between. Germline CDR1 is MNHNS and CDR2 is SASEGT. CDR3 length equals 13 residues. The CDR3 reads CASSEVWNREAFF. The CDR3 DNA reads TGTGCCAGCAGTGAAGTTTGGAACAGAGAAGCTTTCTTT.

J is TRBJ1-2 and V is TRBV10-3; possible D gene TRBD1, 6 bases. This CDR3 contains 16 residues. CDR1 is ENHRY, CDR2 SYGVKD, per germline. The V and J ends lost 2 bases and 3 bases respectively, with 16 bases between them. DNA for the CDR3: TGTGCCATCAGTGAGCCGGGGGGCAGGATTGACTATGGCTACACCTTC. Translation: CAISEPGGRIDYGYTF.

The chain couples TRBV7-2 to TRBJ2-7; D is perhaps TRBD2 (6 bases). Deletions cut 0 bases from V and 6 bases from J, with 15 bases between. CDR1 is SGHTA and CDR2 is FQGNSA in the germline V gene. The CDR3 extends over 15 amino acids. The CDR3 nucleotides are TGTGCCAGCAGCTTAGCATCTCCGGGACTGGGCGAGCAGTACTTC. Its protein product is CASSLASPGLGEQYF. The entire variable domain, with the rest obtained from reference TRBV7-2 and TRBJ2-7, is as follows: GAGVSQSPSNKVTEKGKDVELRCDPISGHTALYWYRQSLGQGLEFLIYFQGNSAPDKSGLPSDRFSAERTGGSVSTLTIQRTQQEDSAVYLCASSLASPGLGEQYFGPGTRLTVT.

The chain is built from TRBV3-1 (or the pseudogene TRBV3-2) and TRBJ1-3, with D perhaps matching TRBD1 (5 bases). V lost 2 bases, J lost 4 bases, and 12 bases lay in between. The CDR3 spans 15 residues. Germline V CDR1 and CDR2: LGHDT, YNNKEL (reference sequence). The CDR3 nucleotides are TGTGCCAGCAGCCAATCAGGGTCAGGCGGAAACACCATATATTTT. Its translation: CASSQSGSGGNTIYF.

The chain combines TRBV10-1 with TRBJ1-6; D remains ambiguous. V lost 4 bases to trimming and J lost 6 bases, with 10 bases between them. CDR1 and CDR2 from the germline V gene are WNHNN and SYGVQD (reference sequence). The CDR3 length is 14 residues. The CDR3 loop reads CASSGGQPNSPLHF. For the CDR3, the DNA is TGCGCCAGCAGTGGTGGGCAACCTAATTCACCCCTCCACTTT.

The chain carries TRBV14 and TRBJ2-3, with 10 bases fitting TRBD2. Trimming cost V 4 bases and J 6 bases; bases outside gene matches: 10. The CDR3 sequence is 16 residues long. Germline CDR1 SGHDN, CDR2 FVKESK. The CDR3 DNA reads as TGTGCCAGCAGCCCTCCCAGCCTGACTAGCGGGGATACGCAGTATTTT. This sequence encodes CASSPPSLTSGDTQYF. Supplemented by reference TRBV14 and TRBJ2-3, the full variable domain reads EAGVTQFPSHSVIEKGQTVTLRCDPISGHDNLYWYRRVMGKEIKFLLHFVKESKQDESGMPNNRFLAERTGGTYSTLKVQPAELEDSGVYFCASSPPSLTSGDTQYFGPGTRLTVL.

DNA for the CDR3: TGTGCCATCAGTGAGTCCGGAGGGGATCATCAGCCCCAGCATTTT. Translation gives CAISESGGDHQPQHF. V is TRBV10-3 and J is TRBJ1-5; a weak D match, TRBD1 (5 bases). From germline, CDR1 is ENHRY and CDR2 SYGVKD. The CDR3 runs 15 residues. V was clipped by 0 bases and J by 5 bases, with 11 bases between them.

This chain joins TRBV19 and TRBJ1-1; TRBD1 might be the D (6 bases). Trimming cost V 6 bases and J 1 base, with 12 bases left between them. This CDR3 has 14 amino acids. Per the germline V gene, CDR1 is LNHDA and CDR2 is SQIVND (reference sequence). The CDR3 spells CASSRTATNTEAFF. CDR3 sequence (DNA): TGTGCCAGTAGCCGGACAGCTACGAACACTGAAGCTTTCTTT.

This clone has just one count. The V and J genes are TRBV6-2 or TRBV6-3 and TRBJ2-1; 9 nucleotides agree with TRBD2. V lost 7 bases to trimming and J lost 4 bases; unmatched junction nucleotides: 11. Germline loops: CDR1 MNHEY, CDR2 SVGEGT. CDR3 length: 16 amino acids. The CDR3 reads CASTPGLAGGYNEQFF. The CDR3 DNA sequence: TGTGCCAGCACCCCGGGACTAGCAGGAGGGTACAATGAGCAGTTCTTC.

The chain carries TRBV5-1 and TRBJ2-5; the match to TRBD1 covers 9 bases. The CDR3 has 13 amino acids. After removal of 4 bases from V and 4 bases from J, the junction contained 2 bases not matched to a gene. Per the germline V gene, CDR1 is SGHRS and CDR2 is YFSETQ. The CDR3 DNA reads TGCGCCAGCAGCATGGGACAGGGAGAGACCCAGTACTTC. Amino acids: CASSMGQGETQYF.